This is a list of T cell receptor beta chains from one sample in a study of PD-L1 blockade in urothelial cancer. The method was immunoSEQ multiplex PCR; TCRdb's version includes in-frame clones alone and lacks a portion of them. The sample lists around 110,000 clones, around 89% occurring once. The sequencing here drew on PBMCs, taken around atezolizumab (anti-PD-L1) treatment. These receptor sequences come from a man aged 55 to 69 with urothelial cancer. Both conserved end residues are part of each CDR3.

V gene: TRBV10-3; J gene: TRBJ2-2; CDR3 protein: CAMKGLAGNAGELFF
V gene: TRBV21-1; J gene: TRBJ2-7; CDR3 protein: CASSKWAAEQYF
V gene: TRBV28; J gene: TRBJ2-2; CDR3 protein: CASSFWHLNTGELFF
V gene: TRBV29-1; J gene: TRBJ2-3; CDR3 protein: CSGTGPLLTDTQYF
V gene: TRBV9; J gene: TRBJ2-3; CDR3 protein: CASSVATPDTQYF
V gene: TRBV28; J gene: TRBJ2-3; CDR3 protein: CASRTRGGNQLRDTQYF
V gene: TRBV19; J gene: TRBJ1-4; CDR3 protein: CASTLAGTNEKLFF
V gene: TRBV11-2; J gene: TRBJ2-1; CDR3 protein: CASSSVGSSYNEQFF
V gene: TRBV6-6; J gene: TRBJ2-1; CDR3 protein: CASSYSSYNEQFF
V gene: TRBV5-1; J gene: TRBJ2-6; CDR3 protein: CASNPTGSGANVLTF
V gene: TRBV7-3; J gene: TRBJ2-3; CDR3 protein: CASSSLAGTDSYTQYF
V gene: TRBV7-9; J gene: TRBJ1-4; CDR3 protein: CASSAAWTGAGEKLFF
V gene: TRBV14; J gene: TRBJ2-7; CDR3 protein: CASSQLMGGTGLEYF
V gene: TRBV6-4; J gene: TRBJ2-7; CDR3 protein: CASSEVRAYEQYF
V gene: TRBV18; J gene: TRBJ2-3; CDR3 protein: CASSPLGQADTQYF
V gene: TRBV5-1; J gene: TRBJ2-1; CDR3 protein: CASSFSSGSSYNEQFF
V gene: TRBV10-3; J gene: TRBJ2-2; CDR3 protein: CAISEPTRGRAVSGELFF
V gene: TRBV10-1; J gene: TRBJ2-1; CDR3 protein: CASSGRGTSAYNEQFF
V gene: TRBV15; J gene: TRBJ1-4; CDR3 protein: CATRPIGTGLYNEKLFF
V gene: TRBV10-1; J gene: TRBJ2-2; CDR3 protein: CASSVASGTTGELFF
V gene: TRBV19; J gene: TRBJ2-1; CDR3 protein: CASSIVETAYNEQFF
V gene: TRBV5-1; J gene: TRBJ2-2; CDR3 protein: CASSPGTGLYTGELFF
V gene: TRBV14; J gene: TRBJ2-7; CDR3 protein: CASSQSFSYEQYF
V gene: TRBV7-8; J gene: TRBJ2-5; CDR3 protein: CASSPWVAGTRETQYF
V gene: TRBV5-1; J gene: TRBJ2-7; CDR3 protein: CASQQGPAAYEQYF
V gene: TRBV28; J gene: TRBJ2-7; CDR3 protein: CASSLGGGQGYEQYF
V gene: TRBV6-1; J gene: TRBJ1-1; CDR3 protein: CASSQVGTEAFF
V gene: TRBV5-1; J gene: TRBJ1-2; CDR3 protein: CASSLGDRGGYTF
V gene: TRBV19; J gene: TRBJ2-7; CDR3 protein: CASSFLGLAGANEQYF
V gene: TRBV7-2; J gene: TRBJ1-6; CDR3 protein: CASSPSLPSLHF
V gene: TRBV5-5; J gene: TRBJ2-3; CDR3 protein: CASSLGGAGGFDTQYF
V gene: TRBV6-6; J gene: TRBJ1-2; CDR3 protein: CASSHRQGTDGYTF
V gene: TRBV9; J gene: TRBJ2-7; CDR3 protein: CASSVGRLRDEQYF
V gene: TRBV2; J gene: TRBJ2-1; CDR3 protein: CASRGLGRFGYNEQFF
V gene: TRBV4-1; J gene: TRBJ1-5; CDR3 protein: CASSQGAGSNQPQHF
V gene: TRBV6-5; J gene: TRBJ1-4; CDR3 protein: CASSYGGLRYEKLFF
V gene: TRBV5-1; J gene: TRBJ2-7; CDR3 protein: CASSLRTFSYEQYF
V gene: TRBV5-1; J gene: TRBJ2-6; CDR3 protein: CASSFSSGANVLTF
V gene: TRBV27; J gene: TRBJ2-2; CDR3 protein: CASSFGTGWTGELFF
V gene: TRBV9; J gene: TRBJ1-1; CDR3 protein: CASSGGRDRGLENTEAFF
V gene: TRBV27; J gene: TRBJ2-7; CDR3 protein: CASSPRGGRGFTYEQYF
V gene: TRBV7-2; J gene: TRBJ1-6; CDR3 protein: CASSLASAPLHF
V gene: TRBV11-2; J gene: TRBJ1-4; CDR3 protein: CASSDWRGNEKLFF
V gene: TRBV5-1; J gene: TRBJ1-1; CDR3 protein: CASSLDRDAAFF
V gene: TRBV29-1; J gene: TRBJ2-1; CDR3 protein: CSVEDLAGFYNEQFF